Below, one T cell receptor beta chain is given with its context. Original methodology: Amplifying reference gene primers gave estimates of nucleated cell counts. Clones were read by immunoSEQ multiplex PCR, and TCRdb kept only the in-frame ones, dropping some. The V and J calls and clone size are taken from that table; D and trimming were inferred from the DNA. The table lists around 170,000 clones, 84% of them singletons, with 11% to 15% in the top ten. This entry is derived from a study of blood T cell repertoires in COVID-19. Study-wide context: Samples taken during acute and convalescent COVID-19 were collected in the United States, Italy and Spain. PBMCs, B-cell-depleted T cells, or T cells were the source of the cDNA or gDNA that made up the material.

V was clipped by 8 bases and J by 5 bases; unmatched bases: 11. Germline values: CDR1 MNHEY, CDR2 SMNVEV (reference sequence). CDR3 length equals 15 residues. The sequencing input was peripheral blood. The chain carries TRBV27 and TRBJ2-7; 11 nucleotides line up with TRBD1. This receptor was taken from a man between 18 and 35 years old with active or convalescent COVID-19. This CDR3 reads CASGGRDRGFDEQYF. The CDR3 region has the DNA TGTGCCAGCGGGGGTCGGGACAGGGGGTTCGACGAGCAGTACTTC.